This entry lists 25 T cell receptor beta chains sequenced from one sample in a study of human T cells and chemical hapten exposure. MiXCR, applied by TCRdb to the RACE reads, yields one record per CDR3 protein. Of more than 75,000 distinct CDR3 sequences in the sample, approximately 9.3% were seen once. The time point denotes: patch test 2, 6 weeks after DPC sensitization. As for treatment: therapeutic diphenylcyclopropenone sensitization with weekly scalp DPC. Specimen: whole blood, collected in connection with sensitization to the hapten diphenylcyclopropenone (DPC). The receptors derive from a woman between 40 and 50 years old with alopecia areata. Some clones in this sample may be carry-over from other donors' samples.

This clonotype showed up many times. The chain links TRBV3-1 to TRBJ2-7, with D hard to call. The V end lost 4 bases, the J end lost 0 bases, and 4 bases lay between the germline ends. The CDR3 covers 12 residues. CDR1 is LGHDT, CDR2 YNNKEL, per germline (reference sequence). As DNA, the CDR3 is TGTGCCAGCAGCCGGATCTCCTACGAGCAGTACTTC. It encodes CASSRISYEQYF.

This clonotype was seen repeatedly, ten times or more. The CDR3 bases are TGTGCCAGCTCACCCCTGACAGGGAGCTCCTACAATGAGCAGTTCTTC. This sequence encodes CASSPLTGSSYNEQFF. This sequence joins TRBV18 and TRBJ2-1; TRBD1 agrees at 7 bases. Germline V CDR1 and CDR2: KGHSH, LQKENI. The V gene end was trimmed by 3 bases and the J gene end by 0 bases; junction bases not matched to a gene: 5. The CDR3 has 16 residues.

The sample holds many counts of this clonotype. The CDR3 nucleotides are TGTGCCAGCAGCGTAGGGAGTAACGGGGACGTCGGAAACACCATATATTTT. Translated, it gives CASSVGSNGDVGNTIYF. The gene calls are TRBV9 and TRBJ1-3; tentatively, D is TRBD1 (5 bases). The germline V gene has CDR1 SGDLS and CDR2 YYNGEE. The CDR3 extends over 17 amino acids. Trimming stripped 0 bases from V and 4 bases from J, with 17 bases between.

V is TRBV4-2 and J is TRBJ2-5, with D unclear. The CDR3 runs to 13 residues. With 0 bases removed from V and 2 bases from J, the gap between germline ends came to 4 bases. Germline V CDR1 and CDR2: LGHNA, YNFKEQ. CDR3 residues: CASSQDWQETQYF. CDR3 DNA sequence: TGTGCCAGCAGCCAAGACTGGCAAGAGACCCAGTACTTC.

This chain joins TRBV21-1 and TRBJ1-1; the table's D call, TRBD1, was not checked against the DNA. TRBV21-1 is a pseudogene. The CDR3 loop spans 15 amino acids. CDR3 DNA: TGTGCCAGCAGCACCAGACAGGGGGCGGACACTGAAGCTTTCTTT. This sequence encodes CASSTRQGADTEAFF.

The chain carries TRBV6-6 and TRBJ2-2, with D tentatively TRBD1 (6 bases). This CDR3 has 19 amino acids. V lost 2 bases and J 5 bases, leaving 24 bases between the germline ends. Germline V gives CDR1 MNHNY, CDR2 SVGAGI (reference sequence). The CDR3 DNA reads as TGTGCCAGCAGTTACCTAGACCCTCACCCCGACAGGCGAACCGGGGAGCTGTTTTTT. Its translation: CASSYLDPHPDRRTGELFF.

This clonotype was picked up many times. The rearrangement links TRBV30 to TRBJ1-5; no definite D call. CDR1 and CDR2 (germline): GTSNPN, SVGIG (reference sequence). This CDR3 is built from 14 residues. The V gene lost 0 bases and the J gene lost 1 base, with 7 bases spanning the gap. CDR3: CAWSVKSSNQPQHF. The CDR3 DNA sequence: TGTGCCTGGAGTGTCAAGTCAAGCAATCAGCCCCAGCATTTT.

This clonotype was detected many times. V gene TRBV20-1 combines with J gene TRBJ2-1; tentatively, D is TRBD2 (6 bases). CDR3 length: 15 residues. Germline values: CDR1 DFQATT, CDR2 SNEGSKA (reference sequence). Deletions cut 1 base from V and 5 bases from J, with 15 bases between. Written as DNA, the CDR3 is TGCAGTGCTAGAGTGCCTCTCGCGGGACACAATGAGCAGTTCTTC. The encoded protein is CSARVPLAGHNEQFF.

In this sample, this clonotype turned up a few times. The chain employs TRBV18 and TRBJ2-1; possible D gene TRBD1, 6 bases. Germline V lookup: CDR1 KGHSH, CDR2 LQKENI. Trimming took 7 bases from V and 5 from J, leaving 12 bases between them. The CDR3 spans 13 residues. CDR3 in DNA: TGTGCCAGCTTCGGGCAGGGGAACAATGAGCAGTTCTTC. Its translation: CASFGQGNNEQFF.

This clonotype was observed at least ten times. The gene calls are TRBV30 and TRBJ1-1; unclear D gene. The CDR3 runs to 13 residues. With 1 base removed from V and 3 bases from J, the gap between germline ends came to 9 bases. Germline CDR1 and CDR2: GTSNPN and SVGIG (reference sequence). The CDR3 protein is CAWSATTDTEAFF. The CDR3, as DNA: TGTGCCTGGAGTGCCACCACCGACACTGAAGCTTTCTTT.

J is TRBJ2-7 and V is TRBV20-1, with TRBD2 matching over 8 bases. This CDR3 has 13 residues. The V gene's germline CDR1 is DFQATT and CDR2 SNEGSKA (reference sequence). Trimming removed 1 base from V and 4 bases from J; junction bases left unmatched: 3. The CDR3: CSARVAGFYEQYF. As DNA, the CDR3 is TGCAGTGCTAGAGTAGCGGGATTTTACGAGCAGTACTTC.

This clonotype has at least ten counts. The rearrangement links TRBV18 to TRBJ2-7, with D maybe TRBD2 (7 bases). The CDR3 totals 23 residues. CDR1 is KGHSH and CDR2 is LQKENI in the germline V gene. With 2 bases removed from V and 2 bases from J, the gap between germline ends came to 37 bases. This CDR3 is CASSPSPHRLGSLAEGETYEQYF. DNA of the CDR3: TGTGCCAGCTCACCAAGCCCTCACCGGTTAGGGTCCCTAGCGGAGGGGGAAACCTACGAGCAGTACTTC.

This clonotype showed up just a few times. The J gene is TRBJ2-3, the V gene TRBV28, with D possibly being TRBD1 (6 bases). This CDR3 spans 15 amino acids. Germline V lookup: CDR1 MDHEN, CDR2 SYDVKM. Trimming took 5 bases from V and 5 from J, leaving 17 bases between them. The CDR3 is CASSTGTWNKDTQYF. CDR3 DNA: TGTGCCAGCAGTACCGGGACATGGAATAAAGATACGCAGTATTTT.

In its sample, this clonotype was seen a few times. This chain links TRBV3-1 with TRBJ2-7; D is possibly TRBD1 (5 bases). The V gene lost 4 bases and the J gene lost 0 bases, with 7 bases spanning the gap. Germline values: CDR1 LGHDT, CDR2 YNNKEL (reference sequence). This CDR3 spans 13 amino acids. For the CDR3, the DNA is TGTGCCAGCAGCCGACAGAGCTCCTACGAGCAGTACTTC. Encoded protein: CASSRQSSYEQYF.

This sequence joins TRBV28 and TRBJ1-5; no reliable D call. V gave up 8 bases and J gave up 6 bases, with 8 bases separating them. CDR3 length: 11 amino acids. Germline V gives CDR1 MDHEN, CDR2 SYDVKM. The CDR3 DNA is TGTGCCAGCGGAAAGACTCAGCCCCAGCATTTT. It encodes CASGKTQPQHF.

This clonotype was counted a few times. The chain is built from TRBV4-1 and TRBJ1-4; no reliable D call. Germline values: CDR1 MGHRA, CDR2 YSYEKL. This CDR3 region has 18 residues. V lost 0 bases and J 5 bases, leaving 19 bases between the germline ends. The CDR3 DNA reads as TGCGCCAGCAGCCAAGATATTAGGGCTTCTCAAGGGAATGAAAAACTGTTTTTT. It specifies CASSQDIRASQGNEKLFF.

This clonotype came up many times. CDR3 residues: CASSYSVLSSYNEQFF. CDR3 DNA: TGTGCCAGCAGTTACTCTGTGCTTAGCTCCTACAATGAGCAGTTCTTC. This chain uses TRBV6-5 with TRBJ2-1, with no clear D. Per germline, CDR1 MNHEY and CDR2 SVGAGI. The CDR3 has 16 residues. V was clipped by 0 bases and J by 0 bases, with 9 bases between them.

This clonotype has at least ten counts. CDR3 protein: CASTVGLSGNTIYF. CDR3 coding DNA: TGTGCCAGCACGGTGGGGCTTTCTGGAAACACCATATATTTT. V gene TRBV7-2 combines with J gene TRBJ1-3; TRBD1 is a possible D gene (5 bases). Trimming took 7 bases from V and 1 from J, leaving 11 bases between them. The germline V gene encodes CDR1 SGHTA and CDR2 FQGNSA. The CDR3 runs to 14 residues.

This clonotype was seen ten or more times. This sequence joins TRBV7-2 and TRBJ2-5; unclear D gene. The CDR3 contains 13 residues. Trimming cost V 0 bases and J 0 bases, with 2 bases left between them. Germline loops: CDR1 SGHTA, CDR2 FQGNSA. The CDR3 reads CASSLAYQETQYF. The CDR3 nucleotides read TGTGCCAGCAGCTTAGCGTACCAAGAGACCCAGTACTTC.

In its sample, this clonotype was seen a few times. V is TRBV7-9 and J is TRBJ2-3; the D gene is possibly TRBD1 (9 bases). The CDR3 runs to 14 residues. The V gene's germline CDR1 is SEHNR and CDR2 FQNEAQ (reference sequence). With 5 bases removed from V and 5 bases from J, the gap between germline ends came to 14 bases. CDR3 nucleotide sequence: TGTGCCAGCAGCGCGGGGGGACAGGGAGATACGCAGTATTTT. Its protein product is CASSAGGQGDTQYF.

This clonotype was recorded a few times. The chain is built from TRBV7-2 and TRBJ2-1; 10 positions agree with TRBD2. This CDR3 has 16 amino acids. Germline CDR1 SGHTA, CDR2 FQGNSA. J lost 6 bases, V lost 6 bases, and 11 bases had no gene match. The CDR3 DNA reads TGTGCCAGCAGTTCCCTACCGGGACTAGCGATCAATGAGCAGTTCTTC. Translating gives CASSSLPGLAINEQFF.

The chain has TRBV6-2 or TRBV6-3 and TRBJ1-2; D may be TRBD1 (6 bases). Trimming shortened V by 5 bases and J by 4 bases, and 8 bases separated the two germline ends. The CDR3 runs to 12 residues. CDR1 and CDR2 from the germline V gene are MNHEY and SVGEGT. CDR3 bases: TGTGCCAGCAGTCAGACAGGCTATGGCTACACCTTC. Translated: CASSQTGYGYTF.

In this sample, this clonotype turned up many times. The chain recombines TRBV4-1 with TRBJ2-5, with D possibly matching TRBD2 (6 bases). Germline CDR1 and CDR2: MGHRA and YSYEKL. The CDR3 length is 17 residues. V was trimmed by 0 bases and J by 2 bases, leaving 16 bases between them. The CDR3 DNA reads as TGCGCCAGCAGCCAAGAGGATGGGGGGAGTGGGCAAGAGACCCAGTACTTC. Translated: CASSQEDGGSGQETQYF.

The chain links TRBV11-3 to TRBJ2-7; 8 bases match TRBD2. The CDR3 runs to 14 residues. Germline loops: CDR1 SGHNT, CDR2 YENEEA. Germline trimming cut 8 bases from V and 3 bases from J; bases unmatched to any gene: 9. CDR3 DNA sequence: TGTGCCAGCGGCGAACTAGCGGCGCGCTACGAGCAGTACTTC. This translates into CASGELAARYEQYF.

This chain joins TRBV3-1 and TRBJ2-7, with a possible D match to TRBD1 (6 bases). Germline lookup yields CDR1 LGHDT and CDR2 YNNKEL (reference sequence). Trimming cost V 3 bases and J 4 bases, with 10 bases left between them. This CDR3 contains 13 residues. CDR3 protein: CASSQGALYEQYF. The CDR3 DNA reads TGTGCCAGCAGCCAGGGGGCCTTATACGAGCAGTACTTC.